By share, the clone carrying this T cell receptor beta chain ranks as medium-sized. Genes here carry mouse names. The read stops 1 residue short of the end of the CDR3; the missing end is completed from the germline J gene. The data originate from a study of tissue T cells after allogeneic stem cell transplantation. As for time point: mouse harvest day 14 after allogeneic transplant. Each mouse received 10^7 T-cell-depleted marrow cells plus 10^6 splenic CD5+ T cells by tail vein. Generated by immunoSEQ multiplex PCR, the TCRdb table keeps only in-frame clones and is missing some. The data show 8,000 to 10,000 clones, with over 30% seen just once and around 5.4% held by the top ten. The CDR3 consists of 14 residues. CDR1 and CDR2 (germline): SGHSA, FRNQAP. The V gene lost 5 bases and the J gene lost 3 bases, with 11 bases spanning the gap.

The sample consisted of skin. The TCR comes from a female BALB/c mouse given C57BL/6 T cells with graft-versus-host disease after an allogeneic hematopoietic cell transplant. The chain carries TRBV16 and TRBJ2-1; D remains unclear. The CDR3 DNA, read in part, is TGTGCAAGCAGCCCCCCCTGGAGCTATGCTGAGCAGTTC. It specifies CASSPPWSYAEQF. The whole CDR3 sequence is CASSPPWSYAEQFF.